The 5 T cell receptor beta chains given below trace back to one sample, sequenced in a study of blood T cell repertoires in COVID-19. The table came from immunoSEQ multiplex PCR; TCRdb's copy has only in-frame clones and leaves some out. The sample shows approximately 170,000 clones, about 85% of them seen only once. The sequencing input was peripheral blood. The receptor source for this set is a man aged 25-45 years with acute or convalescent COVID-19.

The V call is TRBV27, the J call TRBJ1-6; no firm D call. This CDR3 contains 12 residues. V shed 8 bases and J shed 9 bases, with 11 bases lying between them. Germline values: CDR1 MNHEY, CDR2 SMNVEV (reference sequence). The CDR3 coding sequence is TGTGCCAGCGGCTATCGGGGTTCACCCCTCCACTTT. Protein product: CASGYRGSPLHF.

CDR3 residues: CASSTKTSGGADVQFF. The CDR3 DNA reads TGTGCCAGCAGTACGAAAACTAGCGGGGGGGCAGATGTGCAGTTCTTC. The V call is TRBV6-2 or TRBV6-3, the J call TRBJ2-1; the match to TRBD2 covers 13 bases. The length of the CDR3 is 16 residues. The germline V gene encodes CDR1 MNHEY and CDR2 SVGEGT. The J segment lost 12 bases and the V segment lost 5 bases, leaving 13 bases of the junction unmatched.

The chain recombines TRBV1 with TRBJ1-3; TRBD1 is the table's D call, not checked against the DNA. TRBV1 is a pseudogene locus. CDR3 length: 15 residues. In DNA form, the CDR3 reads TGCACCAGCAGCCAAGGCCAGGGCGCGCCTGCCACCATATATTTT. Translating it yields CTSSQGQGAPATIYF.

The gene calls are TRBV11-2 and TRBJ1-4; D is unclear. Germline loops: CDR1 SGHAT, CDR2 FQNNGV. The ends were cut back, 0 bases at V and 7 bases at J, with 15 bases in the middle. This CDR3 contains 16 residues. For the CDR3, the DNA is TGTGCCAGCAGCTTAGATAGGACCGCTGGAGGTGAAAAACTGTTTTTT. Its protein product is CASSLDRTAGGEKLFF.

The V gene is TRBV11-2, the J gene TRBJ2-1; tentative D call: TRBD2 (7 bases). The CDR3 contains 16 residues. V lost 0 bases and J lost 9, with 18 bases in between. From germline, CDR1 is SGHAT and CDR2 FQNNGV. The CDR3 DNA is TGTGCCAGCAGCTTAGACGTAGGAGGGGGGGTGCGTGAGCAGTTCTTC. It is translated as CASSLDVGGGVREQFF. The variable domain in full, completed from reference TRBV11-2 and TRBJ2-1, reads EAGVAQSPRYKIIEKRQSVAFWCNPISGHATLYWYQQILGQGPKLLIQFQNNGVVDDSQLPKDRFSAERLKGVDSTLKIQPAKLEDSAVYLCASSLDVGGGVREQFFGPGTRLTVL.